This is a list of T cell receptor beta chains from one sample in a study of cytomegalovirus exposure and HLA in healthy donors. Profiling relied on immunoSEQ multiplex PCR, and the TCRdb table lists in-frame clones only, not all of them. The sample contains about 200,000 clones, about 82% of which appear only once. Sequenced: PBMCs. These receptors originate from a woman aged 45-65 years in good health and CMV-seronegative. CDR3s include the opening cysteine and the closing phenylalanine or tryptophan. A D gene is named only where the DNA matches it firmly. Size tells how often a clone was seen (once, few, many) or the class of an expanded clone, and some rows leave it out.

D gene,V gene,J gene,clone size,CDR3 DNA,CDR3 protein
TRBD1,TRBV9,TRBJ2-7,once,TGTGCCAGCCCGGACAAGTGGGACAGGGACCCCTGGGAGCAGTACTTC,CASPDKWDRDPWEQYF
TRBD1,TRBV2,TRBJ2-5,few,TGTGCCAGCAACAGGGACAGGGGGGAAGAGACCCAGTACTTC,CASNRDRGEETQYF
-,TRBV29-1,TRBJ2-7,-,TGCAGCGTTAGACTAACCCGCTACGAGCAGTACTTC,CSVRLTRYEQYF
-,TRBV5-5,TRBJ2-2,-,TGTGCCAGCAGCCCCTACAGAGACACCGGGGAGCTGTTTTTT,CASSPYRDTGELFF
-,TRBV4-2,TRBJ1-2,few,TGTGCCAGCAGCCAAGGTGGAGGGCAGGGGAGGGACTATGGCTACACCTTC,CASSQGGGQGRDYGYTF
-,TRBV28,TRBJ1-3,-,TGTGCCAGCAGTCCGACAGGCTCTGGAAACACCATATATTTT,CASSPTGSGNTIYF
-,TRBV1,TRBJ2-7,-,TGCACCAGCAGCCAAGAGGAGGACGAGCAGTACTTC,CTSSQEEDEQYF
-,TRBV18,TRBJ2-1,few,TGTGCCAGCACCTCGGACAGCTCCTACAATGAGCAGTTCTTC,CASTSDSSYNEQFF
-,TRBV2,TRBJ1-2,few,TGTGCCAGCAGTGAAACGGGCGGGGGGAACTATGGCTACACCTTC,CASSETGGGNYGYTF
-,TRBV9,TRBJ1-1,few,TGTGCCAGCAGCGTGGGAGGGGGTGGCACTGAAGCTTTCTTT,CASSVGGGGTEAFF
-,TRBV6-5,TRBJ1-1,-,TGTGCCAGCAGTACTGGACGGACTACGAACACTGAAGCTTTCTTT,CASSTGRTTNTEAFF
TRBD2,TRBV6-5,TRBJ2-7,-,TGTGCCAGCAACCTAGCGGAGGGCTACGAGCAGTACTTC,CASNLAEGYEQYF
TRBD2,TRBV14,TRBJ2-3,-,TGTGCCAGCAGCCCCCGGACTAGCCAATTCACAGATACGCAGTATTTT,CASSPRTSQFTDTQYF
-,TRBV5-1,TRBJ2-1,-,TGCGCCAGCAGGGGGCTGAGCTCCTACAATGAGCAGTTCTTC,CASRGLSSYNEQFF
TRBD2,TRBV19,TRBJ2-7,-,TGTGCCAGTAGTAACCAAGGACTAGGGTCTAGCGAGCAGTACTTC,CASSNQGLGSSEQYF
TRBD1,TRBV18,TRBJ2-7,-,TGTGCCAGCTCACCAGGGACAGGGGCCGAGCAGTACTTC,CASSPGTGAEQYF
TRBD1,TRBV7-9,TRBJ2-7,-,TGTTCCAGCAGCACAGGGGTTTCCTACGAGCAGTACTTC,CSSSTGVSYEQYF
TRBD2,TRBV19,TRBJ2-5,-,TGTGCCAGTAGTCCTGTCTCCGGGACTAGCGGGAGAGAGACCCAGTACTTC,CASSPVSGTSGRETQYF
TRBD2,TRBV9,TRBJ2-3,few,TGTGCCAGCAGCAGTAGCGGGGGCGGGGATACGCAGTATTTT,CASSSSGGGDTQYF
-,TRBV21-1,TRBJ1-1,few,TGTGCCAGTCAACCAGGTACAGATAACACTGAAGCTTTCTTT,CASQPGTDNTEAFF
-,TRBV5-1,TRBJ2-3,-,TGCGCCAGCAGCTTGGGAGGCTACACAGATACGCAGTATTTT,CASSLGGYTDTQYF
TRBD1,TRBV5-1,TRBJ1-6,-,TGCGCCAGCAGGTTCGGACAGGCAAGCAACTCACCCCTCCACTTT,CASRFGQASNSPLHF
TRBD1,TRBV5-1,TRBJ2-1,-,TGCGCCAGCAGCTTGGTCCGGGACAGGGCGAATTACAATGAGCAGTTCTTC,CASSLVRDRANYNEQFF
TRBD1,TRBV6-5,TRBJ1-1,-,TGTGCCAGCATCCGCGGGACAGGGGGCACTGAAGCTTTCTTT,CASIRGTGGTEAFF
TRBD1,TRBV18,TRBJ2-5,-,TGTGCCAGCTCATATACAGGGGAGAGAGAGACCCAGTACTTC,CASSYTGERETQYF
-,TRBV11-2,TRBJ1-1,-,TGTGCCAGCAGCTTAGACGCGGATGTGGTCACTGAAGCTTTCTTT,CASSLDADVVTEAFF
TRBD1,TRBV5-1,TRBJ1-3,-,TGCGCCAGCAGCTATCAAACAGGGGGTGCCTCTGGAAACACCATATATTTT,CASSYQTGGASGNTIYF
TRBD1,TRBV5-1,TRBJ1-3,-,TGCGCCAGCAGCTTAGGACAGGGGGCTGGAAACACCATATATTTT,CASSLGQGAGNTIYF
-,TRBV5-1,TRBJ2-5,once,TGCGCCAGCAGCCCGGCTAGTGTGCAAGAGACCCAGTACTTC,CASSPASVQETQYF